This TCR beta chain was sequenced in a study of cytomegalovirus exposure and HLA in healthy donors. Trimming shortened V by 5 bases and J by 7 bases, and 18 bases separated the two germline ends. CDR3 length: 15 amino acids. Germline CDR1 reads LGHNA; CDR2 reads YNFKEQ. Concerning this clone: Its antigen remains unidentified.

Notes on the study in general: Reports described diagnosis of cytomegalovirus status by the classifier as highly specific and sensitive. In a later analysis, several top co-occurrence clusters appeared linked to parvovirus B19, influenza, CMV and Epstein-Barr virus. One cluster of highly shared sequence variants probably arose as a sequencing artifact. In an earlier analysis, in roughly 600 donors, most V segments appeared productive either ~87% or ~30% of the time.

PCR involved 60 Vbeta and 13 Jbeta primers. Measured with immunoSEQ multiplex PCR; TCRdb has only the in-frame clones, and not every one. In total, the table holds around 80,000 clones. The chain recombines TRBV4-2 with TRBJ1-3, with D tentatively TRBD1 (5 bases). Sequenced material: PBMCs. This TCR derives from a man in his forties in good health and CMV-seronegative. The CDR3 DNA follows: TGTGCCAGCAGCGCAAACTCCGGGGGTTCCAACACCATATATTTT. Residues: CASSANSGGSNTIYF.